This T cell receptor beta chain was recorded in a study of blood T cell repertoires in COVID-19. Produced via immunoSEQ multiplex PCR; TCRdb's table is partial and in-frame only. The top ten hold about 12% of the sample, which has 150,000 to 200,000 clones, 80% to 90% seen once. Germline-derived CDR1 and CDR2 are KGHSH and LQKENI. The junction had 5 bases not matched to a gene; V was cut back by 2 bases and J by 3 bases. This CDR3 spans 15 amino acids. The gene calls are TRBV18 and TRBJ2-7, with 9 bases identical to TRBD2. Sequenced input: peripheral blood. The receptor was derived from a woman of 80 years or more with COVID-19, enrolled during active disease. The CDR3 is CASSPAGTSSYEQYF. DNA of the CDR3: TGTGCCAGCTCACCAGCCGGGACTAGCAGCTACGAGCAGTACTTC.